This TCR beta chain was recorded in a study of blood T cell repertoires in COVID-19. Overall study: Some COVID-19 samples were acute and others convalescent; all came from the United States, Italy and Spain. In each case, the material was cDNA or gDNA derived from T cells, B-cell-depleted T cells, or PBMCs.

The CDR3 sequence is 18 residues long. Germline CDR1 is SGHTA and CDR2 is FQGNSA. The V gene lost 1 base and the J gene lost 4 bases, with 20 bases spanning the gap. Sequenced by immunoSEQ multiplex PCR; TCRdb stores in-frame clones only, minus some. Of 250,000 to 300,000 clones in the sample, just under 90% were seen once. The table lists this clone with a few counts. Clinical histories supplied by participants themselves formed the basis of cohort assignment. Exposed enrollees had met someone with a PCR-confirmed or clinician-diagnosed COVID-19 case at some point within the 2 weeks before study entry.

V usage is TRBV7-2 and J usage is TRBJ1-3; D is perhaps TRBD1 (6 bases). Material: PBMCs or T cells enriched from blood (not recorded which). The TCR was taken from a woman in her fifties or sixties who had been exposed to COVID-19. This CDR3 reads CASSLGLKGDLSGNTIYF. CDR3 bases: TGTGCCAGCAGCTTAGGTTTAAAGGGGGACCTCTCCGGAAACACCATATATTTT.